Listed below are T cell receptor beta chains from one sample, sequenced in a study of Ad26.COV2.S vaccination and SARS-CoV-2 variants. Profiling relied on immunoSEQ multiplex PCR, and the TCRdb table lists in-frame clones only, not all of them. The table lists about 320,000 clones, about 86% of them singletons. The source was peripheral blood, collected in a trial of Ad26.COV2.S vaccine versus placebo. The receptors shown here come from a person between 18 and 59 years old who received the Ad26.COV2.S COVID-19 vaccine or a placebo. Each CDR3 is given with its conserved first and last residue. Each record gives: J gene, clone size, D gene, V gene, CDR3 DNA, CDR3 protein. D genes are given only for firm matches. Part of the rows lack a size; the others show once, few, many or a class for expanded clones.

TRBJ2-5,.,.,TRBV18,TGTGCCAGCTCGGGGGGCCTCGAGACCCAGTACTTC,CASSGGLETQYF
TRBJ2-7,.,.,TRBV7-2,TGTGCCAGCAGCTCTACGAACGTTTACGAGCAGTACTTC,CASSSTNVYEQYF
TRBJ1-2,.,.,TRBV10-2,TGCGCCAGCAGGGAGCTACCCCATGGCTACACCTTC,CASRELPHGYTF
TRBJ1-2,few,.,TRBV6-2/TRBV6-3,TGTGCCAGCAGCCCAAGGGGGGGCGATGGCTACACCTTC,CASSPRGGDGYTF
TRBJ2-7,.,TRBD2,TRBV19,TGTGCCAGTAGTACGGGACTAGCGGGGGGCCGAAGGGACTACTACGAGCAGTACTTC,CASSTGLAGGRRDYYEQYF
TRBJ1-3,.,TRBD1,TRBV27,TGTGCCAGCAGCTCCTTAGCCGGACAGGGGGCGGGGGGAAACACCATATATTTT,CASSSLAGQGAGGNTIYF
TRBJ1-1,.,.,TRBV5-1,TGCGCCAGCAGCTTGGACGGGCAGAACACTGAAGCTTTCTTT,CASSLDGQNTEAFF
TRBJ2-7,.,.,TRBV7-2,TGTGCCAGCAGTCTAGCCCGGGGGGCCTCCTACGAGCAGTACTTC,CASSLARGASYEQYF
TRBJ1-3,.,.,TRBV9,TGTGCCAGCAGCGTAGAGGGTGCTTATGGAAACACCATATATTTT,CASSVEGAYGNTIYF
TRBJ2-5,.,TRBD2,TRBV7-2,TGTGCCAGCAGCTTAGGAGGGACTAGCGGGGGCCAAGAGACCCAGTACTTC,CASSLGGTSGGQETQYF
TRBJ2-7,.,.,TRBV7-2,TGTGCCAGCAGCTTACGGTCCAGCTCCTACGAGCAGTACTTC,CASSLRSSSYEQYF
TRBJ2-3,.,TRBD2,TRBV19,TGTGCCAGTAGTCCTCGGACTAGGGATACGCAGTATTTT,CASSPRTRDTQYF
TRBJ1-2,few,.,TRBV2,TGTGCCAGCAGTGAAGTCGGGAACTATGGCTACACCTTC,CASSEVGNYGYTF
TRBJ1-1,few,.,TRBV3-1/TRBV3-2,TGTGCCAGCAGCCAAGGTAAGGGTTCCCCCGAAGCTTTCTTT,CASSQGKGSPEAFF
TRBJ2-3,.,.,TRBV7-2,TGTGCCAGCAGCTACGTGAGGTTTGGAGATACGCAGTATTTT,CASSYVRFGDTQYF
TRBJ2-7,.,TRBD1,TRBV10-1,TGCGCCAGCAGTGAGTCGAGGCAGGGGGCCGACGAGCAGTACTTC,CASSESRQGADEQYF
TRBJ2-1,.,TRBD1,TRBV5-6,TGTGCCAGCAGCCAGAGGGCGACAGGGGGCCTACACTACAATGAGCAGTTCTTC,CASSQRATGGLHYNEQFF
TRBJ1-1,.,.,TRBV5-1,TGCGCCAGCAGCTTGGTGCCAGGGTCTAACACTGAAGCTTTCTTT,CASSLVPGSNTEAFF
TRBJ1-1,.,TRBD1,TRBV7-9,TGTGCCAGCAGCCCAATTGGGACAGGTCGGTCAGATGAAGCTTTCTTT,CASSPIGTGRSDEAFF
TRBJ1-2,.,.,TRBV5-4,TGTGCCAGCAGCTCCCGAACGCGATTGGACAGCTATGGCTACACCTTC,CASSSRTRLDSYGYTF
TRBJ2-1,.,TRBD1,TRBV9,TGTGCCAGCAGCCTCCGGGACAGGGACGGTGAGCAGTTCTTC,CASSLRDRDGEQFF
TRBJ2-5,.,.,TRBV18,TGTGCCAGCTCACCAAGAGGCCGGGACTTTCAAGAGACCCAGTACTTC,CASSPRGRDFQETQYF